This TCR beta chain was obtained from a study of blood T cell repertoires in COVID-19. Overall study context: Specimens from acute and convalescent COVID-19 originated in the United States, Italy and Spain.

Methods used by the authors: Amplification of reference gene primers provided the estimated nucleated cell counts. Sequenced by immunoSEQ multiplex PCR; TCRdb stores in-frame clones only, minus some. The V and J calls and clone size were taken over from that table, and D and trimming were inferred from the DNA. The sample holds about 58,000 clones; roughly 89% are singletons and the top ten take 10% to 15%. The length of the CDR3 is 15 residues. V dropped 5 bases and J dropped 5; count of bases not matched to a gene: 9. CDR1 MNHEY and CDR2 SVGEGT come from the germline V gene. The chain employs TRBV6-2 or TRBV6-3 and TRBJ2-1; 7 bases are a match to TRBD1. Sequencing was carried out using peripheral blood. The TCR was taken from a man aged 55 to 70 with active COVID-19. The chain's CDR3 is CASSPQGELDNEQFF. DNA for the CDR3: TGTGCCAGCAGTCCCCAGGGGGAACTAGACAATGAGCAGTTCTTC.